The TCR beta chain under discussion was sequenced for a study of T cells in Graves' hyperthyroidism and ophthalmopathy. General study findings and limits: Blood also held most thyroid clonotypes expanded beyond 0.001.

V gave up 7 bases and J gave up 5 bases, with 18 bases separating them. This CDR3 spans 14 amino acids. Looked up from germline, CDR1 is SNHLY and CDR2 is FYNNEI. RNA transcripts provided the source from which TCR beta CDR3 regions were amplified. Primed by the HTBI set, a first-round RT-PCR was run on the TCR CDR3. Each CDR3 protein gets one entry after TCRdb re-called the multiplex PCR reads with MiXCR. The table records 650,000 to 750,000 distinct CDR3 sequences, 11% to 15% of them present only once. A remark on this clonotype: The antigen is not known.

The definition of stable Graves' hyperthyroidism was no ophthalmopathy progression within 18 months. This sample holds PBMCs from less than 11 ml fresh peripheral blood. The sample taken for sequencing was blood. The chain links TRBV2 to TRBJ2-7, with D possibly matching TRBD1 (5 bases). The sequence derives from a woman aged 18-29 years with Graves' hyperthyroidism. The CDR3, as DNA: TGTGCCAGCACTAGAAGGGGAAAATTAGACGAGCAGTACTTC. Translation: CASTRRGKLDEQYF.